Below, 15 T cell receptor beta chains from the same sample are listed, as sequenced in a study of vaccination and CD4 T cells after COVID-19. No antigen has been assigned to these receptors. Sequencing of DNA taken from cultured CD4+ T cells relied on the Oncomine TCR Beta short-read assay. From the PCR reads, TCRdb called clonotypes with MiXCR, one entry per CDR3 protein. The sample has some 10,000 distinct CDR3 sequences, about half seen once. Treatment given: approximately nine-day PBMC culture with coronavirus spike peptide pools or control peptides (ViraFEST assay). CD4+ T cells of the unexposed donor were collected before the COVID-19 pandemic (2011-2018). Sequences were obtained from CD4+ T cells from blood, cultured in vitro. The receptors were sampled from a human donor in good health.

This clonotype turned up a few times. V gene TRBV7-9 combines with J gene TRBJ1-5; perhaps TRBD1 as D (5 bases). This CDR3 contains 13 residues. Deletions cut 2 bases from V and 5 bases from J, with 7 bases between. Germline lookup yields CDR1 SEHNR and CDR2 FQNEAQ (reference sequence). CDR3 region: CASSLWGDQPQHF. The CDR3 bases are TGTGCCAGCAGCTTATGGGGGGATCAGCCCCAGCATTTT.

The chain employs TRBV15 and TRBJ2-3; 8 bases line up with TRBD2. V lost 5 bases, J lost 5 bases, and 9 bases stayed unmatched. The CDR3 has 15 amino acids. Germline-derived CDR1 and CDR2 are LNHNV and YYDKDF (reference sequence). The CDR3 DNA is TGTGCCACCAGCTACCCGGGACTAGAGGTAGATACGCAGTATTTT. It translates to CATSYPGLEVDTQYF.

The gene calls are TRBV27 and TRBJ1-1; D remains unclear. The CDR3 is 12 amino acids. CDR1 is MNHEY and CDR2 is SMNVEV in the germline V gene (reference sequence). Trimming stripped 7 bases from V and 1 base from J, with 7 bases between. The CDR3 DNA reads as TGTGCCAGCAAGGCGGGGAACACTGAAGCTTTCTTT. This translates into CASKAGNTEAFF.

Here the CDR3 reads CASSAVPTSEAFF. CDR3 DNA sequence: TGTGCCAGCAGCGCGGTTCCTACTTCTGAAGCTTTCTTT. The chain links TRBV6-1 to TRBJ1-1, with D unclear. The CDR3 is 13 amino acids. Trimming removed 6 bases from V and 6 bases from J, with 14 bases in between. CDR1 and CDR2 from the germline V gene are MNHNS and SASEGT.

The CDR3 bases are TGTGCCAGCAGCTCTAGTGTTAGCGGGGGGGGGTATACGCAGTATTTT. Translated: CASSSSVSGGGYTQYF. The chain is built from TRBV7-2 and TRBJ2-3, with TRBD2 matching over 11 bases. Germline CDR1 SGHTA, CDR2 FQGNSA. Trimming cost V 4 bases and J 7 bases; bases outside gene matches: 10. The CDR3 consists of 16 residues.

Details on this clonotype: The junction does not match germline at one end; this may be a read error. This rearrangement joins TRBV27 to TRBJ2-2; 9 bases align to TRBD2. The CDR3 length is 18 residues. The V gene's germline CDR1 is MNHEY and CDR2 SMNVEV (reference sequence). The CDR3 DNA reads TGTGCCAACAGTCCACGCCGGGCTGGGACTAGCAGCCCCGGGGAGCTGTTTTTT. Translating gives CANSPRRAGTSSPGELFF.

This clonotype was observed a handful of times. This sequence joins TRBV6-2 or TRBV6-3 and TRBJ2-5; D gene uncertain. V was pared by 8 bases and J by 1 base, with 11 bases between. Looked up from germline, CDR1 is MNHEY and CDR2 is SVGEGT. This CDR3 has 13 amino acids. CDR3 residues: CASASRIQETQYF. In nucleotides, the CDR3 is TGTGCCAGCGCCTCCAGGATCCAAGAGACCCAGTACTTC.

The chain couples TRBV20-1 to TRBJ2-5; 7 nucleotides align to TRBD2. The CDR3 sequence is 16 residues long. V trimming: 3 bases; J trimming: 5 bases; junction bases outside the gene matches: 15. Germline V CDR1 and CDR2: DFQATT, SNEGSKA (reference sequence). This CDR3 reads CSASLTSEVLWETQYF. CDR3 DNA: TGCAGTGCTAGCCTCACTAGCGAGGTTTTGTGGGAGACCCAGTACTTC.

V usage is TRBV7-9 and J usage is TRBJ1-1, with D uncertain. Deletions cut 0 bases from V and 2 bases from J, with 10 bases between. Per the germline V gene, CDR1 is SEHNR and CDR2 is FQNEAQ (reference sequence). This CDR3 contains 15 residues. CDR3 amino acids: CASSLASTGNTEAFF. The CDR3 nucleotides read TGTGCCAGCAGCTTAGCCTCGACGGGAAACACTGAAGCTTTCTTT.

This sequence joins TRBV20-1 and TRBJ1-3, with D maybe TRBD1 (5 bases). Trimming pared 5 bases from V and 1 base from J, leaving 9 bases between. Germline V lookup: CDR1 DFQATT, CDR2 SNEGSKA (reference sequence). The CDR3 spans 13 residues. CDR3 amino acids: CSAERGSGNTIYF. CDR3 coding DNA: TGCAGTGCTGAAAGGGGATCTGGAAACACCATATATTTT.

The rearrangement joins TRBV5-4 to TRBJ1-5; D is unresolved. CDR1 is SGHNT, CDR2 YYREEE, per germline (reference sequence). The CDR3 covers 12 residues. The V end lost 6 bases, the J end lost 5 bases, and 9 bases lay between the germline ends. CDR3 sequence: CASTRPHQPQHF. CDR3 bases: TGTGCCAGCACCCGACCCCATCAGCCCCAGCATTTT.

The chain couples TRBV28 to TRBJ2-3; possibly TRBD1 or TRBD2 for D (6 bases each). This CDR3 is 14 amino acids long. CDR1 and CDR2 from the germline V gene are MDHEN and SYDVKM. V lost 3 bases and J 5 bases, leaving 12 bases between the germline ends. The CDR3 reads CASSLPGAQDTQYF. The CDR3 DNA is TGTGCCAGCAGTTTGCCGGGGGCGCAAGATACGCAGTATTTT.

The V call is TRBV4-1, the J call TRBJ1-6, with a tentative D call TRBD1 (6 bases). This CDR3 is built from 15 residues. Trimming removed 0 bases at V and 7 bases at J, with 10 bases between. The germline CDR1 and CDR2 sequences are MGHRA and YSYEKL. CDR3 loop: CASSQEQGTNSPLHF. The CDR3 coding sequence is TGCGCCAGCAGCCAAGAACAGGGAACGAATTCACCCCTCCACTTT.

This clonotype has just a few counts. The genes are TRBV6-1 and TRBJ1-5; D unclear. V lost 8 bases and J lost 0, with 11 bases in between. The CDR3 extends over 14 amino acids. Germline V gene sequence: CDR1 MNHNS, CDR2 SASEGT. In nucleotides, the CDR3 is TGTGCCAGCCTCTTAATATATAGCAATCAGCCCCAGCATTTT. Translating gives CASLLIYSNQPQHF.

This clonotype was seen more than once but under ten times. The chain recombines TRBV6-2 or TRBV6-3 with TRBJ1-1, with 9 bases aligning to TRBD1. In germline, CDR1 is MNHEY, CDR2 SVGEGT. Trimming took 0 bases from V and 3 from J; bases not matched to a gene: 2. This CDR3 comprises 15 residues. CDR3: CASSYSGTGYTEAFF. The CDR3 DNA follows: TGTGCCAGCAGTTACTCTGGGACAGGGTACACTGAAGCTTTCTTT.